This section outlines one T cell receptor (beta chain) sequence together with its context. The antigen it recognizes is unknown. From the cysteine up to the phenylalanine, the CDR3 has a length of 15 residues. There is no recorded DNA. From a lookup of the germline V gene, CDR1 and CDR2 are ENHRY and SYGVKD. The data derive from a study of T cells expressing NK-cell markers (dated by TCRdb to 2019 to 2021). Regarding the research as a whole: Fewer than ten donors provided sorted CD3+CD56+NKG2C+, CD3+CD56+NKG2C- and CD3+CD56-NKG2C+ T-cell subsets, whose TCR beta-chain repertoires were profiled. Randomly selected healthy volunteers, three men and five women, were used as the eight sequenced donors. Among the eight sequenced donors, seven were HCMV-seropositive and one was HCMV-seronegative. Libraries were sequenced as 2 x 150 bp reads on Illumina HiSeq 2000/2500, MiSeq or NextSeq.

A commercial ELISA kit detecting HCMV-specific IgG in serum was used to determine HCMV serostatus. Ficoll density gradient centrifugation was used to isolate peripheral blood mononuclear cells from blood. The research as a whole found: In more than five donors, the dominant CD3+CD56+NKG2C+ clonotypes were found to rank among the top 10 CD8+ clonotypes and to make up about 1.0-7.0% of CD8+ T cells. Those dominant clonotypes were again the most abundant among CD3+CD56-NKG2C+ cells in a few donors, at about 28.3-60.1%. Whether the expanded NKG2C-expressing T cell clones were specific for HCMV antigens remained unclear.

Sequencing was carried out with an Illumina HiSeq 2000. The TCR beta cDNA libraries were made using 5'RACE template switching, a step that added both a universal primer site and unique molecular identifiers. cDNA synthesis was primed from the TCR beta constant segment and was followed by two successive PCR amplification steps. The paper's processing steps were these. Reads were demultiplexed and grouped by UMI with MIGEC, and clonotypes were assembled and quantified with MiTCR. Only TCR cDNA sequences supported by at least two reads were kept to exclude erroneous sequences. The tcR package was used for downstream repertoire analysis, and clonotypes were matched between fractions using CDR3 nucleotide sequence together with V segment. VDJmatch was used to annotate antigen specificity against VDJdb, with one amino acid substitution allowed in CDR3. The reads went through TCRdb reprocessing, and each CDR3 protein sequence gets one entry with no DNA. TCRdb's processing, not the study's, gives the V and J calls here. This sample's clone table shows under 200,000 distinct CDR3 sequences. Approximately 17% of the sample belongs to the ten largest clones.

Recombination connected TRBV10-3 to TRBJ1-2; TCRdb picks TRBD1, but there is no DNA to check that call. The sample taken for sequencing was blood T cells: a sorted CD56 or NKG2C T cell subset, CD4+ or CD8+ T cells, or bulk PBMC T cells (not recorded which). The receptor was derived from a woman between 18 and 70 years old in good health. The CDR3 reads as follows: CAISESNRGGYGYTF.